This is a list of T cell receptor beta chains from one sample in a study of post-analysis software for immune sequencing data. TCRdb reprocessed the PCR reads with MiXCR, giving one entry per CDR3 protein. The sample holds hundreds of thousands of distinct CDR3 sequences, under 55% seen once. The source material was blood. Receptors originate from a girl aged 10-17 years with multiple sclerosis. CDR3s include the opening cysteine and the closing phenylalanine or tryptophan. A D gene is named only where the DNA matches it firmly. Expanded clones get a size class; other rows say once, few or many, or leave the size out.

j_call d_call clone_size v_call cdr3_aa cdr3_nt
TRBJ2-3 . few TRBV7-9 CASSLGTAEFSTDTQYF TGTGCCAGCAGCTTGGGCACTGCCGAGTTTAGCACAGATACGCAGTATTTT
TRBJ1-4 . . TRBV27 CASSSSAATNEKLFF TGTGCCAGCAGTTCGAGCGCTGCAACTAATGAAAAACTGTTTTTT
TRBJ1-6 TRBD1 . TRBV20-1 CSADDRGKSSYNSPLHF TGCAGTGCAGACGACAGGGGCAAGAGCTCCTATAATTCACCCCTCCACTTT
TRBJ1-4 . many TRBV29-1 CSVPGGAQNEKLFF TGCAGCGTCCCTGGGGGGGCACAGAATGAAAAACTGTTTTTT
TRBJ2-1 . few TRBV24-1 CATSDPLADSYNEQFF TGTGCCACCAGTGATCCGTTAGCGGACTCCTACAATGAGCAGTTCTTC
TRBJ2-5 . . TRBV28 CASTENREETQYF TGTGCCAGCACCGAAAACAGGGAAGAGACCCAGTACTTC
TRBJ2-1 TRBD2 . TRBV5-1 CASSLDGGEFF TGCGCCAGCAGCTTGGACGGGGGGGAGTTCTTC
TRBJ2-7 . few TRBV28 CASSLGREAYEQYF TGTGCCAGCAGTTTGGGACGGGAAGCCTACGAGCAGTACTTC
TRBJ1-5 . . TRBV5-5 CASSMMTGEGNQAQHF TGTGCCAGCAGCATGATGACGGGGGAGGGCAATCAGGCCCAGCATTTT
TRBJ2-1 . few TRBV9 CASSVGTYNEQFF TGTGCCAGCAGCGTAGGGACCTACAATGAGCAGTTCTTC
TRBJ2-7 . few TRBV20-1 CSAIDNSYEQYF TGCAGTGCTATCGACAACTCCTACGAGCAGTACTTC
TRBJ1-5 TRBD1 few TRBV20-1 CSASDRGNQPQHF TGCAGTGCATCGGACAGGGGGAATCAGCCCCAGCATTTT
TRBJ1-2 . . TRBV7-2 CASSPRGLEPNYGYTF TGTGCCAGCAGCCCCCGGGGGCTGGAACCTAACTATGGCTACACCTTC
TRBJ1-5 TRBD1 . TRBV6-1 CASTRAAGGLSRDQPQHF TGTGCCAGCACCAGGGCGGCAGGGGGTCTTAGCCGGGATCAGCCCCAGCATTTT
TRBJ2-7 TRBD2 . TRBV7-2 CASSFSGSKYEQYF TGTGCCAGCAGCTTTAGCGGGAGCAAGTACGAGCAGTACTTC
TRBJ2-5 . few TRBV5-1 CASSIAGTEKETQYF TGCGCCAGCAGCATCGCCGGGACCGAGAAAGAGACCCAGTACTTC
TRBJ2-7 TRBD1 . TRBV4-1 CASSQGARTGVIQYF TGCGCCAGCAGCCAAGGCGCCCGGACAGGGGTGATTCAGTACTTC
TRBJ1-6 TRBD1 few TRBV4-2 CASSQDRTGRNSPLHF TGTGCCAGCAGCCAAGATCGGACAGGGCGTAATTCACCCCTCCACTTT
TRBJ2-1 . . TRBV24-1 CATSAAGWEQFF TGTGCCACCAGTGCCGCAGGGTGGGAGCAGTTCTTC
TRBJ2-7 . . TRBV28 CASRDLTNDYEQYF TGTGCCAGCAGGGATCTTACGAACGACTACGAGCAGTACTTC
TRBJ2-7 . few TRBV10-3 CAISGQTYEQYF TGTGCCATCAGTGGACAGACCTACGAGCAGTACTTC
TRBJ2-3 . . TRBV25-1 CASGGPAIVADTQYF TGTGCCAGCGGGGGCCCGGCGATTGTGGCAGATACGCAGTATTTT
TRBJ2-5 TRBD2 . TRBV6-2/TRBV6-3 CASSDVAGEGRETQYF TGTGCCAGCAGCGACGTAGCGGGAGAAGGAAGAGAGACCCAGTACTTC
TRBJ2-1 TRBD2 once TRBV18 CASSPLTTSKSSYNEQFF TGTGCCAGCTCACCATTGACGACTAGCAAGAGCTCCTACAATGAGCAGTTCTTC
TRBJ2-6 . . TRBV12-3/TRBV12-4 CASSQRTAGANVLTF TGTGCCAGCAGTCAGCGTACGGCCGGGGCCAACGTCCTGACTTTC
TRBJ2-5 TRBD1 . TRBV20-1 CSARRPGQQETQYF TGCAGTGCTAGAAGACCGGGACAGCAAGAGACCCAGTACTTC
TRBJ1-5 TRBD1 . TRBV12-3/TRBV12-4 CASSLTGVTGNQPQHF TGTGCCAGCAGTTTGACAGGGGTTACGGGCAATCAGCCCCAGCATTTT
TRBJ2-7 . . TRBV20-1 CSALVITDRIAIHEQYF TGCAGTGCTCTCGTAATAACGGACAGAATAGCGATCCACGAGCAGTACTTC
TRBJ2-5 . . TRBV5-5 CAGSLNVQETQYF TGTGCCGGCAGCTTGAACGTACAAGAGACCCAGTACTTC
TRBJ1-4 TRBD1 few TRBV10-3 CAISESDRTNEKLFF TGTGCCATCAGTGAGTCGGACAGGACTAATGAAAAACTGTTTTTT
TRBJ2-5 TRBD2 few TRBV6-5 CASSYASGTSGRLETQYF TGTGCCAGCAGTTACGCGTCCGGGACTAGCGGGAGATTGGAGACCCAGTACTTC
TRBJ2-1 . . TRBV12-3/TRBV12-4 CASDSRLGPLDEQFF TGTGCCAGCGACAGCCGACTGGGTCCTTTGGATGAGCAGTTCTTC
TRBJ1-4 TRBD1 . TRBV20-1 CSAPGQPNEKLFF TGCAGTGCTCCGGGACAGCCGAATGAAAAACTGTTTTTT
TRBJ1-4 . few TRBV20-1 CSAALHYNEKLFF TGCAGTGCTGCTCTGCATTATAATGAAAAACTGTTTTTT
TRBJ2-7 TRBD1 few TRBV3-1 CASSQARPTGPYEQYF TGTGCCAGCAGCCAAGCCCGACCGACAGGGCCCTACGAGCAGTACTTC
TRBJ2-1 TRBD1 few TRBV7-3 CASSLGGTGPIYNEQFF TGTGCCAGCAGCTTAGGGGGGACAGGGCCCATTTACAATGAGCAGTTCTTC
TRBJ1-6 . . TRBV5-4 CASSEDISDSPLHF TGTGCCAGCAGCGAGGACATATCGGACTCACCCCTCCACTTT
TRBJ2-7 TRBD1 . TRBV5-6 CASSAGTASYEQYF TGTGCCAGCAGCGCCGGGACAGCCTCCTACGAGCAGTACTTC
TRBJ2-7 . . TRBV6-5 CASSAYSGSYEQYF TGTGCCAGCAGTGCCTATAGCGGCTCCTACGAGCAGTACTTC
TRBJ2-7 . few TRBV5-1 CASTYGPDYEQYF TGCGCCAGCACCTATGGACCTGACTACGAGCAGTACTTC
TRBJ1-1 TRBD1 once TRBV16 CASSQWTGGGGTEAFF TGTGCCAGCAGCCAATGGACAGGGGGAGGGGGCACTGAAGCTTTCTTT
TRBJ2-1 TRBD2 . TRBV29-1 CSAGGLEGLAGQRGYNEQFF TGCAGCGCCGGGGGGCTAGAGGGACTAGCGGGACAAAGGGGATACAATGAGCAGTTCTTC
TRBJ2-3 . . TRBV29-1 CSVRDPTQYF TGCAGCGTGAGGGACCCTACGCAGTATTTT
TRBJ1-2 . . TRBV29-1 CSVVGGGGYTF TGCAGCGTTGTGGGGGGAGGCGGCTACACCTTC
TRBJ2-7 TRBD1 few TRBV28 CASSFLPLDRVTYEQYF TGTGCCAGCAGTTTCCTCCCCCTGGACAGGGTAACTTACGAGCAGTACTTC
TRBJ2-7 TRBD1 few TRBV29-1 CSVALSDRSSYEQYF TGCAGCGTTGCCCTATCGGACAGGAGCTCCTACGAGCAGTACTTC
TRBJ2-1 TRBD2 once TRBV5-1 CASSSSSGRAEVEQFF TGCGCCAGCAGCTCCTCTAGCGGGAGGGCCGAGGTTGAGCAGTTCTTC
TRBJ1-2 . . TRBV6-5 CASSNLNYGYTF TGTGCCAGCAGTAACCTAAACTATGGCTACACCTTT
TRBJ2-1 . . TRBV5-1 CASSSMLPFGKFF TGCGCCAGCAGCTCCATGCTTCCCTTCGGAAAGTTCTTC
TRBJ1-5 . once TRBV7-2 CASSSGRGPSNQPQHF TGTGCCAGCAGCTCTGGCCGGGGTCCTAGCAATCAGCCCCAGCATTTT